The rows below give T cell receptor beta chains drawn from one sample of a study of control samples from healthy donors and cancer patients. Sequenced by immunoSEQ multiplex PCR; TCRdb stores in-frame clones only, minus some. The table records 84,000 or so clones, roughly 89% of them present only once. The sequencing input was blood. Receptors were obtained from a man aged 50 to 60 in good health. The CDR3 runs from the conserved cysteine through the conserved F or W. Fields, in order: clone size, V gene, D gene, J gene, CDR3 protein, CDR3 DNA. The D gene is left open where the match is weak. The size entry is marked missing in some rows and otherwise reads once, few, many or a size class.

.	TRBV7-2	.	TRBJ2-3	CASSLVGPDTQYF	TGTGCCAGCAGCTTAGTCGGGCCTGATACGCAGTATTTT
.	TRBV6-6	.	TRBJ2-7	CASSSVSLEQYF	TGTGCCAGCAGCTCGGTCAGTCTCGAGCAGTACTTC
.	TRBV25-1	.	TRBJ2-6	CASSEGGWGANVLTF	TGTGCCAGCAGTGAAGGGGGCTGGGGGGCCAACGTCCTGACTTTC
.	TRBV11-2	.	TRBJ1-2	CASSFPGTSGYTF	TGTGCCAGCAGCTTCCCCGGGACAAGTGGCTACACCTTC
.	TRBV28	TRBD1	TRBJ1-6	CASSYRQGGNSPLHF	TGTGCCAGCAGTTACAGACAGGGAGGTAATTCACCCCTCCACTTT
.	TRBV19	.	TRBJ1-3	CASRKTDSSGNTIYF	TGTGCCAGTAGGAAAACCGACTCGTCAGGAAACACCATATATTTT
.	TRBV5-6	.	TRBJ1-1	CASSLREGTEAFF	TGTGCCAGCAGCTTAAGGGAGGGCACTGAAGCTTTCTTT
.	TRBV2	.	TRBJ1-1	CASSENPQGPNTEAFF	TGTGCCAGCAGTGAAAACCCTCAGGGACCGAACACTGAAGCTTTCTTT
once	TRBV5-1	.	TRBJ1-1	CASSPKAQSSLNTEAFF	TGCGCCAGCAGCCCCAAGGCGCAAAGCAGCCTGAACACTGAAGCTTTCTTT
.	TRBV5-1	.	TRBJ1-6	CASSENNSPLHF	TGCGCCAGCAGCGAGAATAATTCACCCCTCCACTTT
.	TRBV7-6	.	TRBJ2-2	CASSPWGGNTGELFF	TGTGCCAGCAGCCCGTGGGGCGGGAACACCGGGGAGCTGTTTTTT
.	TRBV6-5	.	TRBJ2-3	CASGATTDTQYF	TGTGCCAGCGGGGCTACCACAGATACGCAGTATTTT
once	TRBV2	.	TRBJ1-2	CASSQDSYGYTF	TGTGCCAGCAGTCAAGACAGTTATGGCTACACCTTC
.	TRBV27	TRBD1	TRBJ1-1	CASSQRGQAQNTEAFF	TGTGCCAGCAGTCAGCGAGGACAGGCGCAGAACACTGAAGCTTTCTTT
.	TRBV19	.	TRBJ1-1	CASSAGVNTEAFF	TGTGCCAGTAGTGCAGGAGTGAACACTGAAGCTTTCTTT
.	TRBV29-1	.	TRBJ1-2	CSVEIYTSEQGASGYTF	TGCAGCGTTGAAATCTACACATCCGAACAGGGCGCAAGTGGCTACACCTTC
.	TRBV6-6	TRBD1	TRBJ1-4	CASSPGQSGKLFF	TGTGCCAGCAGCCCGGGACAGTCTGGAAAACTGTTTTTT
once	TRBV29-1	.	TRBJ1-4	CSVLGGAGGLEKLFF	TGCAGCGTTCTCGGGGGGGCCGGGGGCCTTGAAAAACTGTTTTTT
few	TRBV5-1	.	TRBJ1-3	CASSLGRASGNTIYF	TGCGCCAGCAGCTTGGGGAGGGCCTCTGGAAACACCATATATTTT
.	TRBV19	.	TRBJ1-1	CASSIGTGTEAFF	TGTGCCAGTAGTATAGGGACGGGCACTGAAGCTTTCTTT
once	TRBV5-6	.	TRBJ2-1	CASSFDSEQFF	TGTGCCAGCAGCTTCGATAGTGAGCAGTTCTTC
few	TRBV7-9	.	TRBJ1-2	CASSRPLQGYGYTF	TGTGCCAGCAGCAGACCGTTACAGGGCTATGGCTACACCTTC
.	TRBV6-1	.	TRBJ1-1	CASSSPGNTEAFF	TGTGCCAGCAGTTCTCCGGGGAACACTGAAGCTTTCTTT
.	TRBV6-5	.	TRBJ2-6	CASRAGANVLTF	TGTGCCAGCAGGGCTGGGGCCAACGTCCTGACTTTC
.	TRBV5-1	.	TRBJ1-4	CASSFGGDNEKLFF	TGCGCCAGCAGCTTTGGGGGGGATAATGAAAAACTGTTTTTT
.	TRBV29-1	.	TRBJ1-4	CSVARQGREKLFF	TGCAGCGTTGCGCGGCAGGGCCGCGAAAAACTGTTTTTT
.	TRBV7-2	.	TRBJ1-4	CASSLRSEKLFF	TGTGCCAGCAGCTTAAGGTCGGAAAAACTGTTTTTT
.	TRBV24-1	.	TRBJ1-1	CATRTEKGNTEAFF	TGTGCCACCAGGACAGAAAAAGGGAACACTGAAGCTTTCTTT
.	TRBV9	TRBD1	TRBJ2-5	CASSVGTGVGTQYF	TGTGCCAGCAGCGTAGGGACAGGGGTAGGGACCCAGTACTTC
.	TRBV18	.	TRBJ1-4	CASSPFTEKGEKLFF	TGTGCCAGCTCACCATTTACGGAAAAAGGAGAAAAACTGTTTTTT
.	TRBV5-1	TRBD1	TRBJ1-1	CASTRSGTGASNTEAFF	TGCGCCAGCACCCGTTCCGGGACAGGGGCGTCGAACACTGAAGCTTTCTTT
once	TRBV2	.	TRBJ2-7	CASSNSHLEEQYF	TGTGCCAGCAGCAACAGCCACTTAGAGGAGCAGTACTTC
.	TRBV29-1	.	TRBJ1-1	CSVATGSNTEAFF	TGCAGCGTAGCGACGGGGTCGAACACTGAAGCTTTCTTT
.	TRBV12-5	.	TRBJ2-1	CASGSTVGSYNEQFF	TGTGCTAGTGGTTCGACGGTAGGGTCCTACAATGAGCAGTTCTTC
.	TRBV30	.	TRBJ1-6	CAWTAGDSPLHF	TGTGCCTGGACCGCAGGGGATTCACCCCTCCATTTT
.	TRBV19	TRBD1	TRBJ1-6	CASHDRVGNSPLHF	TGTGCCAGTCATGACAGGGTCGGTAATTCACCCCTCCACTTT
.	TRBV29-1	.	TRBJ2-7	CSVGRDAYEQYF	TGCAGCGTTGGTCGGGACGCCTACGAGCAGTACTTC
.	TRBV5-6	TRBD1	TRBJ1-4	CASSKTGVGEKLFF	TGTGCCAGCAGCAAAACAGGGGTTGGAGAAAAACTGTTTTTT
.	TRBV11-2	.	TRBJ2-7	CASSSSYEQYF	TGTGCCAGCAGCTCAAGCTACGAGCAGTACTTC
.	TRBV28	.	TRBJ1-1	CASSQRPEAFF	TGTGCCAGCAGCCAACGGCCTGAAGCTTTCTTT
once	TRBV2	.	TRBJ1-4	CASGARGEKLFF	TGTGCCAGCGGCGCAAGGGGGGAAAAACTGTTTTTT
.	TRBV5-1	.	TRBJ2-7	CASSLGLYTYEQYF	TGCGCCAGCAGCTTGGGGTTATATACCTACGAGCAGTACTTC
.	TRBV3-1/TRBV3-2	.	TRBJ1-5	CASSPGGGSDQPQHF	TGTGCCAGCAGTCCCGGGGGGGGATCGGATCAGCCCCAGCATTTT
.	TRBV19	.	TRBJ1-5	CATGGSNQPQHF	TGTGCCACTGGGGGAAGCAATCAGCCCCAGCATTTT
few	TRBV2	TRBD1	TRBJ1-6	CASRAGTGSQGTLHF	TGTGCCAGCAGGGCCGGGACAGGGAGCCAGGGAACCCTCCACTTT
.	TRBV28	.	TRBJ1-2	CASSSGTDYGYTF	TGTGCCAGCAGTTCAGGGACGGACTATGGCTACACCTTC
.	TRBV24-1	.	TRBJ2-1	CATKGGQYNEQFF	TGTGCCACCAAGGGGGGTCAATACAATGAGCAGTTCTTC